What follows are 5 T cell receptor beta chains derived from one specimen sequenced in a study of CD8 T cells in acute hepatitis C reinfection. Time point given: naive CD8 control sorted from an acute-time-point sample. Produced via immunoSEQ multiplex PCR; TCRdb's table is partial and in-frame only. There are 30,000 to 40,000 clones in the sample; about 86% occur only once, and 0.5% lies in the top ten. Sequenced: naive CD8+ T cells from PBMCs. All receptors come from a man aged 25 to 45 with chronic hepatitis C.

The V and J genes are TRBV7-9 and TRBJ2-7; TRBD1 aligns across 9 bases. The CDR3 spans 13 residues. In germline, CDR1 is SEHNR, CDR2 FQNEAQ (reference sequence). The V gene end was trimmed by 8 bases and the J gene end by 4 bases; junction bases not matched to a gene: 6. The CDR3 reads CASHGTGSYEQYF. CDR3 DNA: TGTGCCAGCCACGGGACAGGGTCTTACGAGCAGTACTTC.

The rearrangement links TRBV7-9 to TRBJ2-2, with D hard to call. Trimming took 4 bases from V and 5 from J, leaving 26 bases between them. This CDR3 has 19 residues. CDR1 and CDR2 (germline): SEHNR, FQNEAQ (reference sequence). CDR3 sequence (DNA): TGTGCCAGCAGCTCGCGGTTCGGTAACGAGCGAAGGAAGACCGGGGAGCTGTTTTTT. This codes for CASSSRFGNERRKTGELFF.

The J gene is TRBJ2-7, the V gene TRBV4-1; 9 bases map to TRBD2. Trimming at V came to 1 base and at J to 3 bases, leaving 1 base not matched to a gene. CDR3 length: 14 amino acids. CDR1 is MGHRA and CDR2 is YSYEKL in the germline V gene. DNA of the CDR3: TGCGCCAGCAGCCAAGGGCGGGAGGGCTACGAGCAGTACTTC. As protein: CASSQGREGYEQYF.

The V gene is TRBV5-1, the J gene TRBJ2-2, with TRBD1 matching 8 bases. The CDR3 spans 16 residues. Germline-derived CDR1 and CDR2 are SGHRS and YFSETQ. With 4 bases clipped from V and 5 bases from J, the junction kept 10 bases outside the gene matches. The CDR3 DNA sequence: TGCGCCAGCAGCCTCGGGACAGGAGACTGGACCGGGGAGCTGTTTTTT. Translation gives CASSLGTGDWTGELFF.

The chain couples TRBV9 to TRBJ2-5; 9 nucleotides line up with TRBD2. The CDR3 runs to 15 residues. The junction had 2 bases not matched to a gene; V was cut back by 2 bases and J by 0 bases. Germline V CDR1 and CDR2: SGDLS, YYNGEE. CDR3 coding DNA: TGTGCCAGCAGCGTCAGCGGGGGGAACCAAGAGACCCAGTACTTC. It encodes CASSVSGGNQETQYF. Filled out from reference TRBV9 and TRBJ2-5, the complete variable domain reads DSGVTQTPKHLITATGQRVTLRCSPRSGDLSVYWYQQSLDQGLQFLIQYYNGEERAKGNILERFSAQQFPDLHSELNLSSLELGDSALYFCASSVSGGNQETQYFGPGTRLLVL.